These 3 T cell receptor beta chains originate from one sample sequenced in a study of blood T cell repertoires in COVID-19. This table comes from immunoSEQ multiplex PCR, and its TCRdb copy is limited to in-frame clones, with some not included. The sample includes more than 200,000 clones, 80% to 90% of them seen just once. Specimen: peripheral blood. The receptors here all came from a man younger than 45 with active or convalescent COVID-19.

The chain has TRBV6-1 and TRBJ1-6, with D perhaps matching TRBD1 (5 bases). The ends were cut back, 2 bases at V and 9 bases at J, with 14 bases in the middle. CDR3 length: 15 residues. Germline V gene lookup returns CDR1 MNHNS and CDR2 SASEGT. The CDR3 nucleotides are TGTGCCAGCAGTGAATTCCACAGGAACGCTTCACCCCTCCACTTT. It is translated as CASSEFHRNASPLHF.

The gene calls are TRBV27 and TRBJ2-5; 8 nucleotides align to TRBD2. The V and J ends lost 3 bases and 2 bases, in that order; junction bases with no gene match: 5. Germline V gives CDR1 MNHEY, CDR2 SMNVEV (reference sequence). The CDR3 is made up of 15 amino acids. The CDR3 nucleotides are TGTGCCAGCAGTTTTTTGCGGGGGGTTCAAGAGACCCAGTACTTC. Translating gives CASSFLRGVQETQYF.

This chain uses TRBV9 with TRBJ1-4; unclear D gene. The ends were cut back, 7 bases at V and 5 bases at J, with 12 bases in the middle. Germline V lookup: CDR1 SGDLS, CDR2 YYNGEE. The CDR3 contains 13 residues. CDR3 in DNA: TGTGCCAGCGGACGAGGGCGGAATGAAAAACTGTTTTTT. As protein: CASGRGRNEKLFF.